This is a list of T cell receptor beta chains from one sample in a study of blood T cell repertoires in COVID-19. Measured with immunoSEQ multiplex PCR; TCRdb has only the in-frame clones, and not every one. The table includes 200,000 or so clones, roughly three quarters detected once. Input material: peripheral blood. The receptor set was obtained from a man aged 55-75 years with active or convalescent COVID-19. The CDR3 runs from the conserved cysteine through the conserved F or W. D genes are given only for firm matches. Clone size is not always given. Where it is, it says once, few, many or a class for expanded clones.

TRBJ1-3,-,TRBV7-9,-,TGTGCCAGCACGGGCAGTCGAAACACCATATATTTT,CASTGSRNTIYF
TRBJ2-7,-,TRBV3-1/TRBV3-2,-,TGTGCCTGCTCCGGGAGCTCCTACGAGCAGTACTTC,CACSGSSYEQYF
TRBJ2-2,-,TRBV20-1,-,TGCAGTGCTAGTAGGGGCAGTGCGAACACCGGGGAGCTGTTTTTT,CSASRGSANTGELFF
TRBJ2-7,-,TRBV7-3,-,TGTGCCAGCAGCTTATTTGAAGAGGGGTACTTC,CASSLFEEGYF
TRBJ2-1,-,TRBV18,-,TGTGCCAGCTCGGCCCTCCTTTACGAGCAGTTCTTC,CASSALLYEQFF
TRBJ2-7,-,TRBV5-1,TRBD1,TGCGCCAGCAGCCCGGGGGAGGACAGGGGGCGGGTCGAGCAGTACTTC,CASSPGEDRGRVEQYF
TRBJ1-1,-,TRBV5-1,TRBD1,TGCGCCAGCAGCCCTAATAGACAGGGAAGGACTGAAGCTTTCTTT,CASSPNRQGRTEAFF
TRBJ2-5,-,TRBV11-2,-,TGTGCCAGCAGCTTAGTTAGCCGCCAAGAGACCCAGTACTTC,CASSLVSRQETQYF
TRBJ1-6,-,TRBV6-5,TRBD1,TGTGCCAGCAGTTCTCAGGGGGCGTTTAATTCACCCCTCCACTTT,CASSSQGAFNSPLHF
TRBJ2-7,once,TRBV7-2,-,TGTGCCAGCAGCTTGGGAGGAGGAGGGGAGTCCTACGAGCAGTACTTC,CASSLGGGGESYEQYF
TRBJ1-3,few,TRBV9,TRBD1,TGTGCCAGCAGCTCCTTACAGGGGGGCTCTGGAAACACCATATATTTT,CASSSLQGGSGNTIYF
TRBJ2-2,once,TRBV28,TRBD2,TGTGCCAGCAGTTTATGGGTAGCGGGAGCGAACACCGGGGAGCTGTTTTTT,CASSLWVAGANTGELFF
TRBJ1-5,-,TRBV6-5,-,TGTGCCAGCAGTTACCGAAGCGCAGGGCAAGGGCAGCCCCAGCATTTT,CASSYRSAGQGQPQHF
TRBJ2-7,few,TRBV6-5,-,TGTGCCAGCAGTTTGAGGGGGATTTCAGACGAGCAGTACTTC,CASSLRGISDEQYF
TRBJ2-1,-,TRBV9,TRBD1,TGTGCCAGCAGCTTCACAGGGGGCAACGATGAGCAGTTCTTC,CASSFTGGNDEQFF
TRBJ2-5,-,TRBV30,-,TGTGCCTGGGCGCAGGGTCGAGAGACCCAGTACTTC,CAWAQGRETQYF
TRBJ2-2,-,TRBV5-6,-,TGTGCCAGCAGCTTGGTGGGGGGAAGGGTCACCGGGGAGCTGTTTTTT,CASSLVGGRVTGELFF
TRBJ2-5,-,TRBV28,-,TGTGCCAGCAGTCACGGGACTTCGGGGGAGACCCAGTACTTC,CASSHGTSGETQYF
TRBJ2-4,-,TRBV3-1/TRBV3-2,-,TGTGCCAGCAGCCTACAGAGAATAGCCAAAAACATTCAGTACTTC,CASSLQRIAKNIQYF
TRBJ2-7,-,TRBV4-2,-,TGTGCCAGCAGCCAAGTTCAGGGGTCCTACGAGCAGTACTTC,CASSQVQGSYEQYF
TRBJ1-1,-,TRBV5-1,-,TGCGCCAGCAACGGAGGGGCCGGGGAAGCTTTCTTT,CASNGGAGEAFF
TRBJ1-2,-,TRBV3-1/TRBV3-2,-,TGTGCCAGCAGCCAAGAAATTGGGAGTTGGAGGGCACGCGGCTACACCTTC,CASSQEIGSWRARGYTF